This TCR beta chain was found in a study of T cell repertoires in cytomegalovirus infection. Study details: An indication of both CMV infection and matching HLA type came from public TCR beta signatures.

V was cut by 3 bases and J by 2 bases, with 14 bases left in between. CDR3 size: 15 residues. Germline CDR1 is KGHSH and CDR2 is LQKENI. TCRdb reprocessed the reads with MiXCR, giving one entry per CDR3 protein. The table has about 770,000 distinct CDR3 sequences, under 35% seen once; the top ten hold around 12%. As for this clonotype: Its specificity is unknown.

Study results and caveats: CMV-specific HLA-C-restricted TCR beta clonotypes dominated the ex vivo response.

The sequence was collected from a human donor in good health (CMV status not recorded). Some clones in this sample may be carry-over from other donors' samples. The chain links TRBV18 to TRBJ2-7; D might be TRBD1 or TRBD2, each matching 5 bases. The sample consisted of cultured CD8+ T cells from PBMCs, taken from culture after CMV antigen stimulation. CDR3 sequence: CASSPRRGEPYEQYV. The CDR3 bases are TGTGCCAGCTCACCCCGGAGAGGGGAACCCTACGAGCAGTACGTC.